Presented here are 32 T cell receptor beta chains from one specimen sequenced in a study of T cells expressing NK-cell markers. TCRdb reprocessed the 5' RACE reads, with one entry per CDR3 protein and no DNA. This listing includes 130,000 to 150,000 distinct CDR3 sequences. Material for sequencing was blood T cells: a sorted CD56 or NKG2C T cell subset, CD4+ or CD8+ T cells, or bulk PBMC T cells (not recorded which). The receptors derive from a man aged 18 to 30 in good health.

The V call is TRBV7-6, the J call TRBJ1-1; TCRdb outputs TRBD1, but without DNA this stays unchecked. The CDR3 covers 17 residues. Germline-derived CDR1 and CDR2 are SGHVS and FNYEAQ. CDR3 amino acids: CASSRLGEGVANTEAFF.

The chain links TRBV29-1 to TRBJ2-7; TCRdb lists TRBD1, though no DNA is available to test this call. CDR3 length: 15 residues. Germline V gives CDR1 SQVTM, CDR2 ANQGSEA. The CDR3 sequence: CSVSPEGVSVYEQYF.

This sequence joins TRBV5-5 and TRBJ2-5; TCRdb selects TRBD1, and the lack of DNA leaves this call unchecked. This CDR3 has 15 residues. Germline V CDR1 and CDR2: SGHKS, YYEKEE (reference sequence). CDR3 amino acids: CASSQPWDKKETQYF.

The chain is built from TRBV12-5 and TRBJ1-5. This CDR3 is 16 amino acids long. Germline V gene data show CDR1 as LGHNT and CDR2 as FRNRAP. The CDR3 sequence: CASGLLIGQSNQPQHF.

V and J are TRBV2 and TRBJ2-3; the D gene TCRdb calls, TRBD1, cannot be checked with no DNA. This CDR3 spans 16 amino acids. The germline V gene encodes CDR1 SNHLY and CDR2 FYNNEI. The chain's CDR3 is CASSEGVRVFTDTQYF.

This chain uses TRBV7-8 with TRBJ2-3; as DNA is missing, the TRBD2 call by TCRdb cannot be tested. The CDR3 consists of 16 residues. The germline CDR1 and CDR2 sequences are SGHVS and FQNEAQ. This CDR3 reads CASSLASGRGGDTQYF.

This sequence joins TRBV3-1 and TRBJ2-1. Germline loops: CDR1 LGHDT, CDR2 YNNKEL (reference sequence). This CDR3 has 16 amino acids. This CDR3 is CASSQESRGSYNEQFF.

V is TRBV6-2 or TRBV6-3 and J is TRBJ1-1. Germline V gene data show CDR1 as MNHEY and CDR2 as SVGEGT. The CDR3 has 12 amino acids. CDR3 in amino acids: CASSYQVSEAFF.

The CDR3 spells CASSSGGRALVEQFF. The chain recombines TRBV9 with TRBJ2-1; TCRdb lists TRBD2, though no DNA is available to test this call. The CDR3 extends over 15 amino acids. Germline V gene sequence: CDR1 SGDLS, CDR2 YYNGEE.

V is TRBV19 and J is TRBJ1-5. The length of the CDR3 is 12 residues. CDR1 and CDR2 from the germline V gene are LNHDA and SQIVND (reference sequence). The CDR3 reads CASSIDGQPQHF.

The rearrangement joins TRBV6-2 or TRBV6-3 to TRBJ2-1; no DNA is available, so the TRBD1 call from TCRdb remains unchecked. The CDR3 consists of 21 residues. Germline loops: CDR1 MNHEY, CDR2 SVGEGT. CDR3 sequence reads: CASTRSVGQGISRTLYNEQFF.

The rearrangement links TRBV4-2 to TRBJ1-1. Germline CDR1 reads LGHNA; CDR2 reads YNFKEQ. CDR3 length: 15 residues. The CDR3 region is CASSQWGSMNTEAFF.

The rearrangement joins TRBV10-3 to TRBJ2-1. CDR3 length: 14 amino acids. Germline CDR1 is ENHRY and CDR2 is SYGVKD. The CDR3 loop reads CAISSGSSYNEQFF.

The rearrangement links TRBV19 to TRBJ1-1; TCRdb selects TRBD1, and the lack of DNA leaves this call unchecked. CDR3 size: 15 residues. CDR1 is LNHDA and CDR2 is SQIVND in the germline V gene (reference sequence). CDR3: CASSITGQGNTEAFF.

This sequence joins TRBV7-8 and TRBJ2-5; as DNA is missing, the TRBD1 call by TCRdb cannot be tested. Germline-derived CDR1 and CDR2 are SGHVS and FQNEAQ. There are 19 residues in the CDR3. Here the CDR3 reads CASSYPRDRGSRYQETQYF.

The chain is built from TRBV11-1 and TRBJ2-1; TCRdb returns TRBD2, unconfirmable since there is no DNA. The length of the CDR3 is 18 residues. Germline loops: CDR1 SGHAT, CDR2 FQDESV (reference sequence). CDR3: CASSLPGLAGGPNNEQFF.

This chain joins TRBV6-1 and TRBJ2-7; the TRBD2 assignment by TCRdb is unverifiable without DNA. Germline V lookup: CDR1 MNHNS, CDR2 SASEGT. This CDR3 contains 13 residues. Here the CDR3 reads CASTSGRADEQYF.

This chain joins TRBV5-1 and TRBJ2-7; with no DNA, the TCRdb D assignment of TRBD2 cannot be verified. In germline, CDR1 is SGHRS, CDR2 YFSETQ. CDR3 size: 14 residues. The CDR3 sequence is CASMERGGYYEQYF.

The CDR3 is CASSERQGNTGELFF. V is TRBV6-1 and J is TRBJ2-2; TCRdb's D call, TRBD1, is unchecked because there is no DNA. CDR1 is MNHNS, CDR2 SASEGT, per germline. The CDR3 extends over 15 amino acids.

The chain carries TRBV7-2 and TRBJ2-1; TCRdb names TRBD2, which stays unverified in the absence of DNA. The germline gives CDR1 SGHTA, CDR2 FQGNSA. The CDR3 totals 16 residues. This CDR3 is CASSLSTSGPYNEQFF.

The chain links TRBV5-1 to TRBJ2-1; TCRdb calls TRBD1, which cannot be checked without DNA. Germline V gene sequence: CDR1 SGHRS, CDR2 YFSETQ. The CDR3 runs 18 residues. This CDR3 is CASSLRMRGISSYNEQFF.

The chain uses TRBV29-1 and TRBJ1-1. This CDR3 has 14 amino acids. CDR1 SQVTM and CDR2 ANQGSEA come from the germline V gene. This CDR3 is CSVEGDIANTEAFF.

J is TRBJ2-1 and V is TRBV3-1; the TCRdb call, TRBD1, lacks DNA for checking. The CDR3 length is 19 residues. The germline CDR1 and CDR2 sequences are LGHDT and YNNKEL (reference sequence). CDR3 in amino acids: CASSQEVEYGTPSYNEQFF.

The chain has TRBV4-1 and TRBJ2-1. CDR1 MGHRA and CDR2 YSYEKL come from the germline V gene. The CDR3 loop spans 15 amino acids. The CDR3 spells CASSQDKSSYNEQFF.

The chain is built from TRBV7-2 and TRBJ1-5. The germline V gene encodes CDR1 SGHTA and CDR2 FQGNSA. The CDR3 consists of 15 residues. This CDR3 is CASSPEGNSNQPQHF. Full variable domain (missing parts from reference TRBV7-2 and TRBJ1-5): GAGVSQSPSNKVTEKGKDVELRCDPISGHTALYWYRQSLGQGLEFLIYFQGNSAPDKSGLPSDRFSAERTGGSVSTLTIQRTQQEDSAVYLCASSPEGNSNQPQHFGDGTRLSIL.

The rearrangement uses TRBV27 and TRBJ2-1. CDR3 length equals 15 residues. Germline-derived CDR1 and CDR2 are MNHEY and SMNVEV (reference sequence). The chain's CDR3 is CASSIERGSYNEQFF.

The chain combines TRBV19 with TRBJ2-3; TCRdb outputs TRBD1, but without DNA this stays unchecked. In germline, CDR1 is LNHDA, CDR2 SQIVND (reference sequence). This CDR3 has 18 residues. The CDR3: CASSSPSRLSRLTDTQYF.

The V and J genes are TRBV15 and TRBJ2-1; TCRdb's D gene call, TRBD1, goes unchecked for lack of DNA. The CDR3 contains 13 residues. The V gene's germline CDR1 is LNHNV and CDR2 YYDKDF (reference sequence). CDR3 in amino acids: CATSPARANEQFF.

V is TRBV5-6 and J is TRBJ2-2; TCRdb lists TRBD1, though no DNA is available to test this call. Germline values: CDR1 SGHDT, CDR2 YYEEEE. The CDR3 extends over 16 amino acids. The chain's CDR3 is CASSQAGAGNTGELFF.

The rearrangement uses TRBV5-1 and TRBJ2-1; lacking DNA, the TRBD1 call made by TCRdb goes unchecked. The germline CDR1 and CDR2 sequences are SGHRS and YFSETQ. This CDR3 has 18 amino acids. Here the CDR3 reads CASSLPSTRDLKDNEQFF.

This rearrangement joins TRBV6-5 to TRBJ2-5; TCRdb selects TRBD1, and the lack of DNA leaves this call unchecked. The CDR3 runs 12 residues. CDR1 and CDR2 from the germline V gene are MNHEY and SVGAGI. CDR3 in amino acids: CASSQGVETQYF.

The chain couples TRBV24-1 to TRBJ2-1; absent DNA, TCRdb's TRBD2 call cannot be checked. Germline CDR1 and CDR2: KGHDR and SFDVKD. The CDR3 runs 17 residues. The CDR3 loop is CATSDLASGSRGNEQFF.